This T cell receptor beta chain was documented in a study of OX40 agonist ivuxolimab in advanced cancers. Turning to the overall study: Ivuxolimab was an agonistic, fully human IgG2 monoclonal antibody directed against OX40 (CD134), a costimulatory receptor. Of the 50 or so patients in dose escalation, 19 had hepatocellular carcinoma, some 15 had melanoma, 9 had renal cell carcinoma and 9 had head and neck cancer. The purpose of peripheral TCRbeta sequencing was to test whether ivuxolimab changed TCR sequence diversity and led to clonal T-cell expansion. Partial responses were achieved by three dose-escalation patients, of whom one had hepatocellular carcinoma and two had cutaneous melanoma. Intravenous ivuxolimab was administered to patients every 2 weeks at six dose levels: 0.01, 0.1, 0.3, 1.5, 3 and 10 mg/kg. The monotherapy dose-escalation portion (N of about 50 patients) of the phase I ivuxolimab trial is reported in the paper. A male proportion of roughly 80% and a mean age of about 60 years, ranging from roughly 23 to 80, were recorded for the dose-escalation cohort. Patients were allowed to have had prior anti-PD-1, anti-PD-L1 or anti-CTLA-4 therapy, and 40% to 45% of the dose-escalation patients had been treated with checkpoint inhibitors.

For sequencing of the TCRbeta CDR3 region, genomic DNA was extracted from the sorted cells. The immunoSEQ Assay was used to sequence the TCRbeta CDR3 regions. The table comes from immuneACCESS by way of TCRdb, which keeps in-frame sequences with V and J called. Part of the clones is missing from these tables; in studies checked, under half for an unresolved V gene and the rest for unknown reasons. Here the sample has roughly 60,000 clones; about 88% occur a single time. The ten biggest clones cover over 2.5% of the sample. Patients with autoimmune disease history or receiving systemic immunosuppression were excluded from the trial. Peripheral blood for TCR sequencing was collected from all dose cohorts at baseline, on cycle 4 day 1, and on cycle 7 day 1. Samples came from an open-label, multicenter, first-in-human phase I dose-escalation trial of ivuxolimab. Adults with locally advanced or metastatic head and neck squamous cell, hepatocellular, melanoma or renal cell carcinoma were enrolled in the trial. Before TCR sequencing, CD4+ T cells and CD8+ T cells were sorted from peripheral blood as separate populations.

Only one count was recorded for this clone. It has no known antigen specificity. Base qualities are not at hand, and no much larger clone is one base apart. Points the paper makes about the study in general: Low levels of normalized T-cell clonal expansion were also seen in some patients who did not respond. After ivuxolimab, more expanded clones were found on average in CD8+ T cells than in CD4+ T cells. The antigen specificity of the peripheral T cells that underwent clonal expansion was not determined. In partial responders in the 0.1-3.0 mg/kg groups, normalized peripheral clonal expansion was found to be among the lowest, especially among CD8+ T cells. At doses of 0.1 to 3.0 mg/kg, clonal expansion of both CD4+ and CD8+ blood T cells was observed from baseline to week 6.

This clonotype was sampled from an adult with an advanced solid tumor such as melanoma, head and neck, liver or kidney cancer. The source was CD4+ or CD8+ T cells sorted from blood, collected in a trial of the OX40 agonist ivuxolimab.

The nucleotides read TGTGCCAGCAGCTTAGGCGGTGTCGGCTATGGCTACACCTTC. It codes for CASSLGGVGYGYTF. Recombination connected TRBV5-5 to TRBJ1-2; the D gene assignment is ambiguous. V sheds 2 bases and J sheds 4 bases, leaving 12 bases between their ends. From the germline V gene (reference sequence), CDR1 is SGHKS and CDR2 is YYEKEE. The CDR3 runs 14 residues from the cysteine to the phenylalanine. Only the CDR3 DNA is retained, 42 bases long and in frame from the first base. The CDR3 plus the reference TRBV5-5 and TRBJ1-2 genes for the other parts give the full variable domain: DAGVTQSPTHLIKTRGQQVTLRCSPISGHKSVSWYQQVLGQGPQFIFQYYEKEERGRGNFPDRFSARQFPNYSSELNVNALLLGDSALYLCASSLGGVGYGYTFGSGTRLTVV.